Below, 30 T cell receptor beta chains from the same sample are listed, as sequenced in a study of immune evolution from preneoplasia to lung adenocarcinoma. Only in-frame clones appear in the TCRdb table, and some are missing; sequencing was by immunoSEQ multiplex PCR. The sample includes 35,000 to 40,000 clones, about 74% seen only once; the top ten take around 6.3%. The material sequenced was FFPE invasive lung adenocarcinoma tissue. The receptor set was obtained from a person in their sixties or seventies with lung adenocarcinoma.

By share, this clone counts as medium-sized. CDR3 residues: CSVAPRGEGQPQHF. As DNA, the CDR3 is TGCAGCGTTGCGCCTCGTGGCGAGGGGCAGCCCCAGCATTTT. The rearrangement uses TRBV29-1 and TRBJ1-5; perhaps TRBD1 as D (5 bases). Germline CDR1 is SQVTM and CDR2 is ANQGSEA. Trimming shortened V by 4 bases and J by 7 bases, and 17 bases separated the two germline ends. This CDR3 is 14 amino acids long.

About this clone: Germline and junction disagree at one end, which may indicate a read error. The V gene is TRBV7-7, the J gene TRBJ2-5; 7 nucleotides agree with TRBD1. The CDR3 contains 14 residues. Germline V gene data show CDR1 as SSHAT and CDR2 as FNYEAQ (reference sequence). The DNA for the CDR3 is TGTGCTAGCAGCTCGGGACAGCATCAAGAGACCCAGTACTTC. Translation gives CASSSGQHQETQYF.

The chain joins TRBV6-6 to TRBJ2-7; D may match TRBD1 or TRBD2 (5 bases each). With 7 bases removed from V and 3 bases from J, the gap between germline ends came to 13 bases. Germline V lookup: CDR1 MNHNY, CDR2 SVGAGI (reference sequence). This CDR3 is 13 amino acids long. This chain's CDR3 is CASKSGTNYEQYF. DNA for the CDR3: TGTGCCAGCAAATCCGGGACCAACTACGAGCAGTACTTC.

V is TRBV10-3 and J is TRBJ2-7, with D possibly TRBD2 on 5 matching bases. This CDR3 is 12 amino acids long. Trimming took off 5 bases at V and 3 bases at J, with 8 bases between the two ends. Germline values: CDR1 ENHRY, CDR2 SYGVKD. DNA of the CDR3: TGTGCCATCAGTTCAGAGGGCTACGAGCAGTACTTC. Its translation: CAISSEGYEQYF.

This clone was seen once. The chain couples TRBV21-1 to TRBJ1-5. TRBV21-1 is a pseudogene segment. The CDR3 runs to 14 residues. The CDR3 DNA is TGTGCCAGCAGCAAATCAAGGCCTCGTCAGCCCCAGCATTTT. The encoded protein is CASSKSRPRQPQHF.

The genes are TRBV28 and TRBJ2-1; D gene uncertain. Germline assignment: CDR1 MDHEN and CDR2 SYDVKM. The CDR3 has 13 amino acids. V was pared by 6 bases and J by 9 bases, with 15 bases between. The CDR3 here is CASSPPVGLEQFF. The CDR3 DNA sequence: TGTGCCAGCAGCCCCCCGGTTGGGCTTGAGCAGTTCTTC.

The V gene is TRBV7-2, the J gene TRBJ1-1, with D possibly being TRBD1 (5 bases). V was shortened by 5 bases and J by 4 bases, with 14 bases between the two germline ends. The CDR3 is made up of 14 amino acids. Germline loops: CDR1 SGHTA, CDR2 FQGNSA. For the CDR3, the DNA is TGTGCCAGCAGCCCACAGGCTGCGAGCACTGAAGCTTTCTTT. This sequence encodes CASSPQAASTEAFF.

This chain joins TRBV10-3 and TRBJ2-3; 7 nucleotides line up with TRBD1. This CDR3 comprises 17 residues. Germline CDR1 reads ENHRY; CDR2 reads SYGVKD. After removal of 3 bases from V and 4 bases from J, the junction contained 13 bases not matched to a gene. CDR3 in DNA: TGTGCCATCAGTGACCGGACAGGTTCAGGACGCCCAGATACGCAGTATTTT. It yields the protein CAISDRTGSGRPDTQYF.

The chain combines TRBV12-5 with TRBJ2-1; D is undetermined. Per the germline V gene, CDR1 is LGHNT and CDR2 is FRNRAP. Deletions cut 0 bases from V and 4 bases from J, with 7 bases between. This CDR3 comprises 14 residues. In DNA, the CDR3 is TGTGCTAGTGGTTTGGTAACTAATTACAATGAGCAGTTCTTC. Encoded protein: CASGLVTNYNEQFF. The variable domain in full, completed from reference TRBV12-5 and TRBJ2-1, reads DARVTQTPRHKVTEMGQEVTMRCQPILGHNTVFWYRQTMMQGLELLAYFRNRAPLDDSGMPKDRFSAEMPDATLATLKIQPSEPRDSAVYFCASGLVTNYNEQFFGPGTRLTVL.

V is TRBV18 and J is TRBJ2-2, with TRBD1 identical over 7 bases. Germline CDR1 KGHSH, CDR2 LQKENI. The length of the CDR3 is 13 residues. J gave up 6 bases and V 4 bases, and 2 bases lay outside the gene matches. In nucleotides, the CDR3 is TGTGCCAGCTCACTCCAGGGGGCCGGGGAGCTGTTTTTT. This encodes CASSLQGAGELFF.

This clone was detected only a few times. The chain has TRBV15 and TRBJ1-2, with D possibly being TRBD1 (6 bases). This CDR3 comprises 16 residues. Per the germline V gene, CDR1 is LNHNV and CDR2 is YYDKDF (reference sequence). Deletions cut 3 bases from V and 8 bases from J, with 22 bases between. CDR3 sequence: CATSSYTGLGNAGYTF. Here the CDR3 DNA reads TGTGCCACCAGCAGCTACACAGGGCTCGGGAATGCGGGCTACACCTTC.

The V call is TRBV5-4, the J call TRBJ1-5; D call uncertain. Trimming took 4 bases from V and 0 from J, leaving 8 bases between them. In germline, CDR1 is SGHNT, CDR2 YYREEE (reference sequence). The CDR3 consists of 14 residues. Written as DNA, the CDR3 is TGTGCCAGCAGCCCAGGCTATAGCAATCAGCCCCAGCATTTT. This encodes CASSPGYSNQPQHF.

V usage is TRBV9 and J usage is TRBJ2-3, with 7 bases fitting TRBD1. The V and J ends lost 4 bases and 6 bases, in that order; junction bases with no gene match: 11. This CDR3 comprises 15 residues. Germline lookup yields CDR1 SGDLS and CDR2 YYNGEE. This CDR3 reads CASSPEGAGSDTQYF. CDR3 coding DNA: TGTGCCAGCAGCCCCGAGGGGGCAGGGTCGGATACGCAGTATTTT.

This chain connects TRBV7-2 to TRBJ2-7; 13 nucleotides agree with TRBD2. Germline values: CDR1 SGHTA, CDR2 FQGNSA. The CDR3 is made up of 17 amino acids. J was trimmed by 1 base and V by 5 bases; bases with no gene match: 8. CDR3 DNA sequence: TGTGCCAGCAGCCCCCGGACTAGCGGGAGTCTTTCCTACGAGCAGTACTTC. Translating gives CASSPRTSGSLSYEQYF.

The J gene is TRBJ2-5, the V gene TRBV28, with 13 bases that match TRBD2. V was pared by 5 bases and J by 1 base, with 10 bases of the junction left unmatched. Germline V lookup: CDR1 MDHEN, CDR2 SYDVKM. The CDR3 has 18 residues. The CDR3 DNA is TGTGCCAGCAGTCCGGGTAGGGGACTAGCGGGACTCCAAGAGACCCAGTACTTC. This sequence encodes CASSPGRGLAGLQETQYF.

V gene TRBV18 combines with J gene TRBJ1-5; D gene ambiguous. The CDR3 sequence is 13 residues long. The V gene's germline CDR1 is KGHSH and CDR2 LQKENI. Deletions cut 5 bases from V and 5 bases from J, with 10 bases between. CDR3 amino acids: CASSNQADQPQHF. CDR3 bases: TGTGCCAGCTCAAACCAGGCGGATCAGCCCCAGCATTTT.

V usage is TRBV5-6 and J usage is TRBJ1-1; D ambiguous. Germline V gene lookup returns CDR1 SGHDT and CDR2 YYEEEE. V was shortened by 1 base and J by 5 bases, with 6 bases between the two germline ends. CDR3 length equals 12 residues. The CDR3, as DNA: TGTGCCAGCAGCTTGAGTGGAACTGAAGCTTTCTTT. This gives the protein CASSLSGTEAFF.

This clone was seen once. CDR3 nucleotide sequence: TGCGCCAGCAGCTTGGGGGACAGGGCCTTCGAGCAGTACTTC. Protein: CASSLGDRAFEQYF. The chain combines TRBV5-1 with TRBJ2-7, with 9 bases fitting TRBD1. This CDR3 has 14 amino acids. The trim removed 0 bases at V and 6 bases at J, leaving 4 bases unmatched. Germline values: CDR1 SGHRS, CDR2 YFSETQ.

V gene TRBV6-5 combines with J gene TRBJ2-5, with 7 positions matching TRBD2. This CDR3 spans 16 amino acids. V gave up 2 bases and J gave up 6 bases; unmatched junction bases: 12. Germline CDR1 and CDR2: MNHEY and SVGAGI. The DNA for the CDR3 is TGTGCCAGCAGTTACCGGGCTAGCGGAGGGATACAGACCCAGTACTTC. It encodes CASSYRASGGIQTQYF.

The J gene is TRBJ2-7, the V gene TRBV11-2; 7 nucleotides match TRBD2. Losses at the gene ends were 4 bases for V and 3 bases for J; bases not matched to a gene: 9. Germline loops: CDR1 SGHAT, CDR2 FQNNGV. This CDR3 has 15 residues. The CDR3 DNA sequence: TGTGCCAGCAGCTCCTCCGGGACTATGGACTACGAGCAGTACTTC. Translation: CASSSSGTMDYEQYF.

The chain joins TRBV18 to TRBJ2-2, with 8 nucleotides matching TRBD1. V lost 1 base and J lost 5; bases outside the gene matches: 12. The germline V gene has CDR1 KGHSH and CDR2 LQKENI. The CDR3 length is 18 residues. CDR3 sequence: CASSPRRDRGGRTGELFF. CDR3 sequence (DNA): TGTGCCAGCTCACCACGACGTGACAGGGGAGGAAGAACCGGGGAGCTGTTTTTT.

The rearrangement links TRBV21-1 to TRBJ2-1. TRBV21-1 is an annotated pseudogene. This CDR3 region has 15 residues. The CDR3 sequence is CASTKGVWTDNEQFF. Here the CDR3 DNA reads TGTGCCAGCACCAAGGGGGTCTGGACTGACAATGAGCAGTTCTTC.

This clone was detected once. The CDR3 coding sequence is TGTGCCAGCAGCTCAAGGGCTTACAATGAGCAGTTCTTC. This encodes CASSSRAYNEQFF. This chain joins TRBV7-2 and TRBJ2-1; D is ambiguous. V gave up 4 bases and J gave up 4 bases, with 8 bases separating them. Germline values: CDR1 SGHTA, CDR2 FQGNSA. The CDR3 consists of 13 residues.

The CDR3 loop reads CASRSTGGGNEQYF. The CDR3 coding sequence is TGTGCCAGCAGATCGACAGGAGGAGGCAACGAGCAGTACTTC. The gene calls are TRBV28 and TRBJ2-7, with a possible D match to TRBD1 (6 bases). The CDR3 is 14 residues long. V was trimmed by 6 bases and J by 5 bases, leaving 17 bases between them. Per germline, CDR1 MDHEN and CDR2 SYDVKM.

The chain has TRBV15 and TRBJ1-2; D unclear. The V gene's germline CDR1 is LNHNV and CDR2 YYDKDF (reference sequence). The germline V and J ends were trimmed by 0 bases and 4 bases, with 6 bases remaining between them. This CDR3 is built from 13 residues. CDR3: CATSRDKGYGYTF. In DNA form, the CDR3 reads TGTGCCACCAGCAGAGATAAGGGCTATGGCTACACCTTC. Full variable domain (outside the CDR3, taken from reference TRBV15 and TRBJ1-2): DAMVIQNPRYQVTQFGKPVTLSCSQTLNHNVMYWYQQKSSQAPKLLFHYYDKDFNNEADTPDNFQSRRPNTSFCFLDIRSPGLGDTAMYLCATSRDKGYGYTFGSGTRLTVV.

As DNA, the CDR3 is TGTGCCAGCAGCCGTGGGGAGCAGCCCCAGCATTTT. It codes for CASSRGEQPQHF. The chain carries TRBV4-2 and TRBJ1-5, with unresolved D. The CDR3 length is 12 residues. CDR1 is LGHNA and CDR2 is YNFKEQ in the germline V gene. The germline V and J ends were trimmed by 4 bases and 7 bases, with 8 bases remaining between them.

The chain is built from TRBV18 and TRBJ2-1; D unclear. CDR3 size: 14 residues. Deletions cut 4 bases from V and 8 bases from J, with 15 bases between. Germline values: CDR1 KGHSH, CDR2 LQKENI. CDR3 amino acids: CASSLRTTPHEQFF. As DNA, the CDR3 is TGTGCCAGCTCACTCCGGACGACCCCCCATGAGCAGTTCTTC.

This clone was picked up a small number of times. CDR3 loop: CASSGGRERETQYF. CDR3 DNA: TGCGCCAGCAGCGGGGGCCGGGAGCGAGAGACCCAGTACTTC. The chain uses TRBV5-1 and TRBJ2-5; D might be TRBD1 or TRBD2, each matching 6 bases. This CDR3 contains 14 residues. Germline V lookup: CDR1 SGHRS, CDR2 YFSETQ. V was shortened by 4 bases and J by 4 bases, with 14 bases between the two germline ends.

For this clone: Distinct nucleotide sequences in the sample also encode this CDR3. The chain is built from TRBV19 and TRBJ1-5, with D maybe TRBD1 (6 bases). Germline CDR1 reads LNHDA; CDR2 reads SQIVND (reference sequence). This CDR3 has 13 residues. V lost 6 bases to trimming and J lost 5 bases, with 11 bases between them. The chain's CDR3 is CASSKQGYQPQHF. DNA of the CDR3: TGTGCCAGTAGCAAACAGGGTTATCAGCCCCAGCATTTT.

The V call is TRBV18, the J call TRBJ2-3; no clear D gene. This CDR3 comprises 15 residues. The germline CDR1 and CDR2 sequences are KGHSH and LQKENI. Trimming cost V 2 bases and J 5 bases, with 14 bases left between them. The CDR3 region is CASSPSTVMRDTQYF. The CDR3, as DNA: TGTGCCAGCTCACCATCTACGGTCATGCGAGATACGCAGTATTTT.